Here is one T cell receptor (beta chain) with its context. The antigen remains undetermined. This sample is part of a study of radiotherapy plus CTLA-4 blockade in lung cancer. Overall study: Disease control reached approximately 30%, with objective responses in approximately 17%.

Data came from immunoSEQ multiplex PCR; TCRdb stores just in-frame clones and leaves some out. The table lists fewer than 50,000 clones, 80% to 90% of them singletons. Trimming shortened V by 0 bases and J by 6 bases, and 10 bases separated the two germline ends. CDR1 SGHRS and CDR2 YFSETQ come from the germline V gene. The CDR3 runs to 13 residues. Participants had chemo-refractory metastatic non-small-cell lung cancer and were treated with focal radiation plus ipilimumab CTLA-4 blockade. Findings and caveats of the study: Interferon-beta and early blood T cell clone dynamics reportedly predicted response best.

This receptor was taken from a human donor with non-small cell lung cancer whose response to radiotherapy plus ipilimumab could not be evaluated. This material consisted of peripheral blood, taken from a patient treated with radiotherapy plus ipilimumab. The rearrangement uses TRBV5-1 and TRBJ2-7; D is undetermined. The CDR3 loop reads CASSLEAWAEQYF. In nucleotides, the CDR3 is TGCGCCAGCAGCTTGGAGGCGTGGGCCGAGCAGTACTTC.